Presented here are 20 T cell receptor beta chains from one specimen sequenced in a study of blood T cell repertoires in COVID-19. Profiled with immunoSEQ multiplex PCR; TCRdb holds only in-frame clones, not every one. The sample includes about 60,000 clones, about 84% of them seen just once. Input material: peripheral blood. These receptors all stem from a human donor in a cohort sampled during active COVID-19.

This clone was counted between two and nine times. The chain combines TRBV12-5 with TRBJ1-1; D may be TRBD1 (6 bases). Trimming stripped 5 bases from V and 6 bases from J, with 16 bases between. The CDR3 totals 14 residues. Germline V CDR1 and CDR2: LGHNT, FRNRAP. CDR3 DNA: TGTGCTAGTGGTACACCTACAGGGATTTCTGAAGCTTTCTTT. It translates to CASGTPTGISEAFF.

The J gene is TRBJ2-5, the V gene TRBV4-1; the D gene is possibly TRBD1 (6 bases). V was clipped by 1 base and J by 0 bases, with 12 bases between them. Germline CDR1 and CDR2: MGHRA and YSYEKL. CDR3 length: 16 residues. The CDR3 is CASSQAYWGHQETQYF. The CDR3 region has the DNA TGCGCCAGCAGCCAAGCTTATTGGGGGCACCAAGAGACCCAGTACTTC.

The chain has TRBV27 and TRBJ2-7; D gene ambiguous. This CDR3 is 14 amino acids long. CDR1 is MNHEY and CDR2 is SMNVEV in the germline V gene (reference sequence). Trimming shortened V by 6 bases and J by 3 bases, and 15 bases separated the two germline ends. The CDR3 loop is CASSRKQPSYEQYF. The DNA of the CDR3 is TGTGCCAGCAGCCGAAAACAGCCCAGCTACGAGCAGTACTTC.

The chain joins TRBV6-2 or TRBV6-3 to TRBJ2-1; TRBD2 matches at 11 bases. Germline V lookup: CDR1 MNHEY, CDR2 SVGEGT. Trimming cost V 2 bases and J 4 bases; bases outside gene matches: 10. This CDR3 is 18 amino acids long. The CDR3 sequence: CASSYQTSGTPGYNEQFF. As DNA, the CDR3 is TGTGCCAGCAGTTACCAGACTAGCGGGACCCCGGGATACAATGAGCAGTTCTTC.

This rearrangement joins TRBV18 to TRBJ1-2; TRBD1 aligns across 10 bases. The length of the CDR3 is 14 residues. The junction had 6 bases not matched to a gene; V was cut back by 3 bases and J by 8 bases. Germline loops: CDR1 KGHSH, CDR2 LQKENI. This chain's CDR3 is CASSPGQGGSGYTF. The CDR3 DNA follows: TGTGCCAGCTCACCTGGACAGGGGGGCAGCGGCTACACCTTC.

In DNA, the CDR3 is TGTGCCAGCAGCTTGGAACAGGGGACAGATACGCAGTATTTT. Encoded protein: CASSLEQGTDTQYF. The gene calls are TRBV5-5 and TRBJ2-3; TRBD1 agrees at 7 bases. With V trimmed by 0 bases and J by 3 bases, 1 base remained unmatched. The CDR3 length is 14 residues. CDR1 and CDR2 (germline): SGHKS, YYEKEE (reference sequence).

The V gene is TRBV10-2, the J gene TRBJ1-4; D is unresolved. The CDR3 is made up of 13 amino acids. Germline V CDR1 and CDR2: WSHSY, SAAADI. Trimming took off 6 bases at V and 1 base at J, with 6 bases between the two ends. Written as DNA, the CDR3 is TGCGCCAGCAGGGGAGGAACTAATGAAAAACTGTTTTTT. Its protein is CASRGGTNEKLFF.

The CDR3 bases are TGCGCCAGCAGCCAACCACTAGCGGGGGCTTTCGATGAGCAGTTCTTC. It yields the protein CASSQPLAGAFDEQFF. The J gene is TRBJ2-1, the V gene TRBV4-1; TRBD2 matches at 11 bases. The germline V gene has CDR1 MGHRA and CDR2 YSYEKL. The V segment lost 2 bases and the J segment 8 bases; nucleotides outside the gene matches: 8. This CDR3 has 16 amino acids.

V usage is TRBV3-1 (or the pseudogene TRBV3-2) and J usage is TRBJ1-6; 10 bases line up with TRBD1. The CDR3 runs to 16 residues. The V gene's germline CDR1 is LGHDT and CDR2 YNNKEL (reference sequence). The trim removed 1 base at V and 11 bases at J, leaving 8 bases unmatched. The CDR3 bases are TGTGCCAGCAGCCAAGGACAGGGGGCAGCGGGAACACCCCTCCACTTT. Translated: CASSQGQGAAGTPLHF.

The rearrangement uses TRBV7-6 and TRBJ1-3; perhaps TRBD1 as D (6 bases). Trimming stripped 2 bases from V and 2 bases from J, with 16 bases between. The CDR3 totals 17 residues. Germline V gives CDR1 SGHVS, CDR2 FNYEAQ. Here the CDR3 DNA reads TGTGCCAGCAGCTTATCCCTTGACAGGACCCCTGGAAACACCATATATTTT. Translating it yields CASSLSLDRTPGNTIYF.

The chain carries TRBV23-1 and TRBJ2-7; D perhaps matches TRBD1 (6 bases). TRBV23-1 qualifies as an ORF whose function is uncertain. V was shortened by 1 base and J by 2 bases, with 15 bases between the two germline ends. The CDR3 is 16 residues long. CDR3 sequence (DNA): TGCGCCAGCAGTCAATTGGAGACAGGATTTACCTACGAGCAGTACTTC. Translation gives CASSQLETGFTYEQYF.

The rearrangement uses TRBV5-1 and TRBJ2-2; unclear D gene. CDR3 length: 16 amino acids. V dropped 0 bases and J dropped 2 bases, with 11 bases sitting between them. Looked up from germline, CDR1 is SGHRS and CDR2 is YFSETQ. The CDR3 region has the DNA TGCGCCAGCAGCTTGGGGTCTTCTATAAACACCGGGGAGCTGTTTTTT. Translation gives CASSLGSSINTGELFF.

V usage is TRBV7-2 and J usage is TRBJ1-2; 10 nucleotides align to TRBD1. Germline loops: CDR1 SGHTA, CDR2 FQGNSA. With 5 bases clipped from V and 4 bases from J, the junction kept 10 bases outside the gene matches. There are 16 residues in the CDR3. Here the CDR3 reads CASSQSGTGVLYGYTF. The CDR3 nucleotides are TGTGCCAGCAGCCAATCCGGGACAGGGGTTCTCTATGGCTACACCTTC.

The chain couples TRBV30 to TRBJ2-1; 8 bases are shared with TRBD2. The ends lost 4 bases at V and 8 bases at J; junction bases unmatched: 10. There are 14 residues in the CDR3. The germline gives CDR1 GTSNPN, CDR2 SVGIG (reference sequence). The CDR3 loop reads CAWTGGGNWYEQFF. Here the CDR3 DNA reads TGTGCCTGGACGGGAGGGGGTAATTGGTATGAGCAGTTCTTC.

The rearrangement uses TRBV28 and TRBJ2-5; 9 bases match TRBD1. The germline V gene encodes CDR1 MDHEN and CDR2 SYDVKM. There are 15 residues in the CDR3. J lost 2 bases, V lost 3 bases, and 4 bases had no gene match. The CDR3 DNA sequence: TGTGCCAGCAGTTTGACAGGGGGTGGTCAAGAGACCCAGTACTTC. Amino acids: CASSLTGGGQETQYF.

This chain links TRBV6-5 with TRBJ2-7, with D maybe TRBD1 (6 bases). Between the trimmed V and J ends, which lost 5 bases and 3 bases, there was a span of 11 bases. CDR1 and CDR2 (germline): MNHEY, SVGAGI. The CDR3 length is 13 residues. CDR3 bases: TGTGCCAGCAGTCTAGGACAGAACTACGAGCAGTACTTC. Translation gives CASSLGQNYEQYF.

The genes are TRBV3-1 (or the pseudogene TRBV3-2) and TRBJ1-1, with TRBD1 identical over 7 bases. The V segment lost 4 bases and the J segment 1 base; nucleotides outside the gene matches: 3. Germline V gene sequence: CDR1 LGHDT, CDR2 YNNKEL (reference sequence). This CDR3 has 14 residues. DNA of the CDR3: TGTGCCAGCAGCCCGGGACAGAGGAACACTGAAGCTTTCTTT. It encodes CASSPGQRNTEAFF.

The J gene is TRBJ1-5, the V gene TRBV7-2; TRBD1 agrees at 7 bases. Germline CDR1 reads SGHTA; CDR2 reads FQGNSA. The CDR3 extends over 15 amino acids. J was trimmed by 7 bases and V by 5 bases; bases with no gene match: 11. CDR3 sequence reads: CASSTRDSSGQPQHF. As DNA, the CDR3 is TGTGCCAGCAGCACACGGGACAGCTCGGGACAGCCCCAGCATTTT.

This clone has only a few counts. The chain combines TRBV7-9 with TRBJ1-6, with 7 bases identical to TRBD1. Trimming at V came to 4 bases and at J to 7 bases, leaving 4 bases not matched to a gene. The germline CDR1 and CDR2 sequences are SEHNR and FQNEAQ (reference sequence). The CDR3 spans 14 residues. CDR3 region: CASSSTGFNSPLHF. For the CDR3, the DNA is TGTGCCAGCAGCTCGACAGGGTTCAATTCACCCCTCCACTTT. The entire variable domain, with the rest obtained from reference TRBV7-9 and TRBJ1-6, is as follows: DTGVSQNPRHKITKRGQNVTFRCDPISEHNRLYWYRQTLGQGPEFLTYFQNEAQLEKSRLLSDRFSAERPKGSFSTLEIQRTEQGDSAMYLCASSSTGFNSPLHFGNGTRLTVT.

The chain joins TRBV7-9 to TRBJ2-1; 8 bases map to TRBD2. CDR3 length: 15 amino acids. V trimming: 5 bases; J trimming: 2 bases; junction bases outside the gene matches: 5. Germline assignment: CDR1 SEHNR and CDR2 FQNEAQ (reference sequence). CDR3 in amino acids: CASSPGGAAYNEQFF. DNA of the CDR3: TGTGCCAGCAGCCCCGGGGGGGCCGCCTACAATGAGCAGTTCTTC.